Listed below are T cell receptor beta chains from one sample, sequenced in a study of blood T cell repertoires in COVID-19. Repertoires were generated with immunoSEQ multiplex PCR, while TCRdb's copy carries only in-frame clones and drops some. The sample yields tens of thousands of clones, around 74% seen once. Sequenced input: peripheral blood. The receptors here all came from a man between 65 and 85 years old with COVID-19, enrolled during active disease. CDR3s leave out the opening cysteine and the closing phenylalanine or tryptophan.

J | V | CDR3
TRBJ2-1 | TRBV28 | ASRKQGALTNEQF
TRBJ1-1 | TRBV7-8 | ASSRSRGNTEAF
TRBJ2-5 | TRBV5-1 | ASSQRTSGGETQY
TRBJ1-5 | TRBV5-5 | ASSLVTGGDQPQH
TRBJ1-6 | TRBV19 | ASSTGQGTYSPLH
TRBJ1-5 | TRBV19 | ASSYTGISNQPQH
TRBJ1-1 | TRBV5-6 | ASSPLGRLMNTEAF
TRBJ2-6 | TRBV19 | ASSIGTGANSGANVLT
TRBJ2-1 | TRBV24-1 | ATRPSWAGASNEQF
TRBJ2-1 | TRBV6-5 | ASSSPGTDNEQF
TRBJ2-3 | TRBV4-3 | ASSQVGGRASSTDTQY
TRBJ2-7 | TRBV19 | ASSIPDNEQY
TRBJ2-7 | TRBV5-1 | ASSLENSNRVGQY
TRBJ2-3 | TRBV5-1 | ASSPYAGTDTQY
TRBJ1-1 | TRBV30 | AWGQGALPEAF
TRBJ1-4 | TRBV18 | ASSLQGAATNEKLF
TRBJ1-2 | TRBV10-3 | AISETGQGRGYT
TRBJ2-7 | TRBV7-2 | ASSSPSGDYEQY
TRBJ1-2 | TRBV25-1 | ASSQGAGYT
TRBJ2-1 | TRBV14 | ASSPYDWFSYNEQF
TRBJ2-3 | TRBV7-3 | ASSLLAGQGQDTQY
TRBJ2-3 | TRBV30 | AWRSPSGFTDTQY
TRBJ2-6 | TRBV29-1 | SAARDLSGANVLT
TRBJ2-2 | TRBV27 | ASSFGTSSTGELF
TRBJ2-7 | TRBV3-1/TRBV3-2 | ASSPTPGVYEQY
TRBJ1-3 | TRBV6-5 | ASSYDRGSGNTIY
TRBJ1-4 | TRBV19 | ASSTGDMTNEKLF
TRBJ1-5 | TRBV19 | ASSMGQGLHQPQH
TRBJ1-1 | TRBV30 | AWRTLLNTEAF
TRBJ2-2 | TRBV4-2 | ASSYRGAGDVAGELF
TRBJ1-1 | TRBV3-1/TRBV3-2 | ASSQDRGMGEAF
TRBJ1-2 | TRBV14 | ASSQGPYGYT
TRBJ1-5 | TRBV6-5 | ASRPGQGNQPQH
TRBJ2-1 | TRBV20-1 | SASGPGVSYNEQF
TRBJ1-6 | TRBV6-5 | ASSYDPPGRNSPLH
TRBJ1-4 | TRBV5-1 | ASSLADRANEKLF
TRBJ2-3 | TRBV7-3 | ASRFTSGSTDTQY
TRBJ2-1 | TRBV24-1 | ATQPSGPYNEQF
TRBJ2-5 | TRBV20-1 | SALTRETQY
TRBJ1-1 | TRBV28 | ASSPFGSSTGITEAF
TRBJ1-2 | TRBV19 | ASSTLPQTGAGYT
TRBJ2-1 | TRBV7-6 | ASSDRVYNEQF
TRBJ2-3 | TRBV6-2/TRBV6-3 | ASSPLAETSTDTQY
TRBJ2-4 | TRBV9 | ASSALPIGHRGLTVAKNIQY
TRBJ2-4 | TRBV6-5 | ASSPRQVWYIQY
TRBJ2-5 | TRBV3-1/TRBV3-2 | AISGLARETQY
TRBJ2-7 | TRBV19 | ASSTPDRGEGEQY
TRBJ2-5 | TRBV18 | ASSPPGQREGRETQY
TRBJ2-2 | TRBV5-1 | ASSLMGQGPYTGELF
TRBJ1-6 | TRBV20-1 | SASTGMEFSNSPLH
TRBJ1-1 | TRBV7-8 | ASSKYSGTVTTEAF